A single T cell receptor beta chain is shown here with its context. The protocol was immunoSEQ multiplex PCR, while the TCRdb copy is restricted to in-frame clones and leaves out a portion. The table shows just over 750 clones, with 30% to 35% occurring only once. This sample is part of a study of T cells in localized non-small cell lung cancer. Harvested at least 2 cm beyond the tumor margin, adjacent lung showed no atypia. The V gene lost 0 bases and the J gene lost 1 base, with 4 bases spanning the gap. The CDR3 runs 13 residues. Per the germline V gene, CDR1 is SGDLS and CDR2 is YYNGEE. This chain uses TRBV9 with TRBJ1-1; no definite D call. The TCR was taken from a male donor at least 60 years old with stage II lung adenocarcinoma. The specimen was normal lung tissue next to the tumor, collected before any cancer treatment. CDR3 nucleotide sequence: TGTGCCAGCAGCGTAGTCACGAACACTGAAGCTTTCTTT. Its protein product is CASSVVTNTEAFF.